This T cell receptor beta chain was obtained from a study of blood T cell repertoires in COVID-19. Across the whole study: T cells, B-cell-depleted T cells, or PBMCs supplied cDNA or gDNA.

The CDR3 is 14 amino acids. The junction had 5 bases not matched to a gene; V was cut back by 2 bases and J by 6 bases. From germline, CDR1 is SGDLS and CDR2 YYNGEE. Study processing details: Estimates of nucleated cell counts were drawn from the amplification of reference gene primers. Clones were sequenced by immunoSEQ multiplex PCR, and TCRdb holds only the in-frame ones, with some missing. V and J calls and clone size come straight from that table; D and trimming were deduced from the DNA. The sample lists 250,000 or so clones; around 93% were seen once. Participants' reported clinical history set cohort assignment.

The receptor's source is a man aged 35 to 55 who had been exposed to COVID-19. Sequenced sample: PBMCs or T cells enriched from blood (not recorded which). V gene TRBV9 combines with J gene TRBJ2-3; 8 bases line up with TRBD1. In DNA, the CDR3 is TGTGCCAGCAGCGTCGGGACAGGTACGGATACGCAGTATTTT. Protein: CASSVGTGTDTQYF.